This T cell receptor (beta chain) was observed in a study of blood T cell repertoires in COVID-19 (dated by TCRdb to 2018 to 2021). Background for the entire study: Collaborator samples came from the United States, Italy and Spain and covered acute and convalescent phases of COVID-19. The prospective study material was composed of cDNA or gDNA derived from T cells, B-cell-depleted T cells, or PBMCs. The dataset comprised deeply sampled blood TCRbeta repertoires from subjects exposed to, actively infected with, or recovered from COVID-19. The repertoires were released in a freely available public database meant as a resource for research on the immune response to SARS-CoV-2. The samples were drawn from two sources: the first 160 participants of the ongoing ImmuneRACE study, and 950 to 1,500 subjects contributed by 6 global collaborators. Nearly every sample came with metadata listing a de-identified subject ID, COVID-19 status, age in years and sex. Where available, HLA class I and class II types were obtained from metadata supplied by the sample provider rather than from assay-based typing.

The immunoSEQ Assay, a bias-controlled multiplex PCR, was used to amplify TCRbeta CDR3 regions from genomic DNA. Turning to the authors' computational methods: Nucleated cell counts per sample were estimated from amplification of reference gene primers within the assay. To quantify the absolute abundance of each unique TCRbeta CDR3 rearrangement, sequence reads were collapsed and filtered. Productive Simpson clonality was computed per sample as the square root of Simpson's diversity index over productive rearrangements. Held by TCRdb, this immuneACCESS table contains in-frame sequences only and omits some clones. Under half of the omission traces to an unresolved V gene where checked; the cause of the rest is unknown. The D gene and trimming were derived from the DNA, and the V and J assignments and clone size from that table. In this sample the table shows around 150,000 clones, about 93% of which occur a single time. The leading ten clones occupy about 5% of the sample.

The study at large found these results: Clinical and demographic metadata were provided uncurated, with the amount varying by source and participant.

As concerns this clone: Its antigen remains unidentified. There are no base qualities to consult, and no much larger clone falls within one base.

Collaborating institutions collected whole blood in K2EDTA tubes following their own protocols. For TCRbeta analysis, collaborator samples were shipped as frozen whole blood, as isolated PBMCs, or as DNA extracted from either sample type. Reading the germline V gene gives CDR1 SQVTM and CDR2 ANQGSEA. Cut back by 4 bases and 5 bases, the V and J ends lie 10 bases apart. The CDR3 sequence holds 12 residues, the cysteine and phenylalanine included. Here the CDR3 DNA is all that survives: 36 bases in frame from base 1. The chain links TRBV29-1 with TRBJ2-3; the D gene lacks a confident call. Sequenced sample: peripheral blood. This TCR was recovered from a woman aged 45-60 years with acute or convalescent COVID-19. The sequenced DNA: TGCAGCGTTGGCCGATCGGGAGATACGCAGTATTTT. It translates to CSVGRSGDTQYF.